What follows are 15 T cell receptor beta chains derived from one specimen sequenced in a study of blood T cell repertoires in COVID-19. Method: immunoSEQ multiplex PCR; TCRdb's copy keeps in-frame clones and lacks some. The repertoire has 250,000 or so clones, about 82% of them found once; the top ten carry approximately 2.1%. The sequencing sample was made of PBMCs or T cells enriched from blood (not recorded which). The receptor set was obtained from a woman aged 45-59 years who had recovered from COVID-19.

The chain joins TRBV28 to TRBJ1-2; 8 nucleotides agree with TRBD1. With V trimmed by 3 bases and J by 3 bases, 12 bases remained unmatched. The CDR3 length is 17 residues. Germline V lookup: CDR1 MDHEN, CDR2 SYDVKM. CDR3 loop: CASSFSPGGLVDYGYTF. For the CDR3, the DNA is TGTGCCAGCAGTTTTAGTCCAGGGGGCCTGGTTGACTATGGCTACACCTTC.

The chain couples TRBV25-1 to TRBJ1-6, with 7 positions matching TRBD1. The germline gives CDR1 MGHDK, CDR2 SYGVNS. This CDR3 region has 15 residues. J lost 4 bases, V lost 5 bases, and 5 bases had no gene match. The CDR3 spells CASSRTGEYNSPLHF. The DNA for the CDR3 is TGTGCCAGCAGTCGGACAGGTGAATATAATTCACCCCTCCACTTT.

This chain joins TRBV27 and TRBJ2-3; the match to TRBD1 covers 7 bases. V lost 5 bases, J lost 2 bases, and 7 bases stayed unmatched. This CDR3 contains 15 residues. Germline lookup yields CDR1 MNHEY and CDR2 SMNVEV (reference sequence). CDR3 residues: CASSDRTGLTDTQYF. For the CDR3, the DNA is TGTGCCAGCAGTGATCGGACAGGTCTCACAGATACGCAGTATTTT.

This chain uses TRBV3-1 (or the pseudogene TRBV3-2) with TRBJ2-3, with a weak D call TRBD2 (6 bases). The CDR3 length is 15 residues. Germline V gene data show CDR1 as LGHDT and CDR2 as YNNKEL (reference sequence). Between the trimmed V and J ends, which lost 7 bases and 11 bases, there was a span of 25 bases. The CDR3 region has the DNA TGTGCCAGCAACCCGGTCTTAGGGCTCCCAGCGGGGCAGTATTTT. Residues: CASNPVLGLPAGQYF.

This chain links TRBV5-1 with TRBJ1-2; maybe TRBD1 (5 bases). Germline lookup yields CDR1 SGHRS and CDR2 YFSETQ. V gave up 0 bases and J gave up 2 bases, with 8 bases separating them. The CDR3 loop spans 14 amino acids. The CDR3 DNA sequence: TGCGCCAGCAGCTTGGACAGGCGGAACTATGGCTACACCTTC. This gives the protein CASSLDRRNYGYTF.

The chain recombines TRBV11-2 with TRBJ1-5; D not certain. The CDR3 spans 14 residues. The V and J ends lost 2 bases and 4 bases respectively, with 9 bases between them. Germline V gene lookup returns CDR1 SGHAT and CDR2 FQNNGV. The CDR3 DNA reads TGTGCCAGCAGCTTAACTGGAGGTAATCAGCCCCAGCATTTT. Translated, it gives CASSLTGGNQPQHF.

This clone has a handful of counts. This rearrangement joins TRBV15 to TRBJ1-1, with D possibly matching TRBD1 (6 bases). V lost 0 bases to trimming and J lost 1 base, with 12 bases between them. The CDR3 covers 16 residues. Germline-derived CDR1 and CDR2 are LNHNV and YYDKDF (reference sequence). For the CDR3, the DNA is TGTGCCACCAGCAGAGATTCGGCAGGGGAGAACACTGAAGCTTTCTTT. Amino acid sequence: CATSRDSAGENTEAFF.

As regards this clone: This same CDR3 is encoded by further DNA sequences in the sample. CDR3 DNA sequence: TGCGCCAGCAGCCAAGATCTAGCGGGGGTCACCGGGGAGCTGTTTTTT. The encoded protein is CASSQDLAGVTGELFF. V and J are TRBV4-3 and TRBJ2-2; TRBD2 matches at 10 bases. In germline, CDR1 is LGHNA, CDR2 YSLEER. V shed 0 bases and J 4 bases; nucleotides not matched to a gene: 2. This CDR3 has 16 residues.

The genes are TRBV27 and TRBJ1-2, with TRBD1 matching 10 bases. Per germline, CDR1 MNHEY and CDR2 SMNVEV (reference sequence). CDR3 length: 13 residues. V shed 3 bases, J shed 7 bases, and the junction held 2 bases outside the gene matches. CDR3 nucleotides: TGTGCCAGCAGTTTCGGGACAGGGGTTGGCTACACCTTC. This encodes CASSFGTGVGYTF.

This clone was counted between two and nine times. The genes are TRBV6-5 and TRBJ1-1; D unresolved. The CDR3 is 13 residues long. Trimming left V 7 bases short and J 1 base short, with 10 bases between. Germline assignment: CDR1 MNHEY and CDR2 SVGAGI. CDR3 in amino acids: CASMSTGNTEAFF. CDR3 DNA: TGTGCCAGCATGTCGACGGGGAACACTGAAGCTTTCTTT.

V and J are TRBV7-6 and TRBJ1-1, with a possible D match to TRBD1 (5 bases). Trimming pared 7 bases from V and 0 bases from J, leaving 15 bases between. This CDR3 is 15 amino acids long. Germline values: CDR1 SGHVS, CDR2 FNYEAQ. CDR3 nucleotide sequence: TGTGCCAGCACCTGGGGGGGGTCCATGAACACTGAAGCTTTCTTT. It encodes CASTWGGSMNTEAFF.

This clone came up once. CDR3 sequence reads: CALRQGAQDTQYF. Here the CDR3 DNA reads TGTGCCCTTAGACAGGGGGCACAAGATACGCAGTATTTT. The V gene is TRBV6-6, the J gene TRBJ2-3; 10 nucleotides align to TRBD1. Germline V gene sequence: CDR1 MNHNY, CDR2 SVGAGI (reference sequence). This CDR3 comprises 13 residues. J gave up 5 bases and V 11 bases, and 7 bases lay outside the gene matches.

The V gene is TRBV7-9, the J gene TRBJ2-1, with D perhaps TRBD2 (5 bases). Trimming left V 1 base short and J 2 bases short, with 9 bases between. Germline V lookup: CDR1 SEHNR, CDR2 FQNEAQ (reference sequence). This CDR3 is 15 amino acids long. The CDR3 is CASSLVKGAYNEQFF. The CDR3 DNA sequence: TGTGCCAGCAGCTTAGTGAAGGGAGCCTACAATGAGCAGTTCTTC.

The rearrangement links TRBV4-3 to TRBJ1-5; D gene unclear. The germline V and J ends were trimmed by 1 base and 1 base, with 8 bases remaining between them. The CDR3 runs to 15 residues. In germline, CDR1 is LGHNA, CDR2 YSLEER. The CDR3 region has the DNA TGCGCCAGCAGCCAAGGACACCCAAGCAATCAGCCCCAGCATTTT. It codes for CASSQGHPSNQPQHF.

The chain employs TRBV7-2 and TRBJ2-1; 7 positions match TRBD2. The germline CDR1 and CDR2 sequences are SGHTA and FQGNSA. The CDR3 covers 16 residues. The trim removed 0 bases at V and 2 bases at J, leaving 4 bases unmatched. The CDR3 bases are TGTGCCAGCAGCTTAGCGCCTAGCGGTACCTACAATGAGCAGTTCTTC. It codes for CASSLAPSGTYNEQFF.